This TCR beta chain came from a study of immune heterogeneity within non-small cell lung tumors. Study at large: Classification of the tumors gave a few squamous cell carcinomas, around 9 non-squamous carcinomas and 1 not otherwise specified.

This clonotype was counted between two and nine times. CDR3 of TCR beta was amplified by multiplex PCR that used 32 V and 13 J primers. TCRdb used MiXCR to reprocess the multiplex PCR reads, holding one entry per CDR3 protein. The sample consists of tens of thousands of distinct CDR3 sequences, 25% to 30% of them appearing once. Genomic DNA from bulk tumor acted as the template, and about 600 ng was loaded per sample. Several biopsies were spaced far apart within each primary tumor and obtained as surgery took place. Their non-small cell lung cancer was newly diagnosed and untreated, and the patients underwent curative surgery. All donors had received a new diagnosis of non-small cell lung cancer and were undergoing surgery with curative intent. V was clipped by 4 bases and J by 8 bases; unmatched bases: 6. Germline V gene data show CDR1 as SQVTM and CDR2 as ANQGSEA. The CDR3 runs to 13 residues.

This clonotype originated in a man aged 40-50 years with non-small cell lung cancer. V is TRBV29-1 and J is TRBJ1-4; 8 bases align to TRBD1. Sequencing was performed on lung tumor tissue. Written as DNA, the CDR3 is TGCAGCGTTGTCCTCAGGGGGCAGGAAAAACTGTTTTTT. Amino acid sequence: CSVVLRGQEKLFF.